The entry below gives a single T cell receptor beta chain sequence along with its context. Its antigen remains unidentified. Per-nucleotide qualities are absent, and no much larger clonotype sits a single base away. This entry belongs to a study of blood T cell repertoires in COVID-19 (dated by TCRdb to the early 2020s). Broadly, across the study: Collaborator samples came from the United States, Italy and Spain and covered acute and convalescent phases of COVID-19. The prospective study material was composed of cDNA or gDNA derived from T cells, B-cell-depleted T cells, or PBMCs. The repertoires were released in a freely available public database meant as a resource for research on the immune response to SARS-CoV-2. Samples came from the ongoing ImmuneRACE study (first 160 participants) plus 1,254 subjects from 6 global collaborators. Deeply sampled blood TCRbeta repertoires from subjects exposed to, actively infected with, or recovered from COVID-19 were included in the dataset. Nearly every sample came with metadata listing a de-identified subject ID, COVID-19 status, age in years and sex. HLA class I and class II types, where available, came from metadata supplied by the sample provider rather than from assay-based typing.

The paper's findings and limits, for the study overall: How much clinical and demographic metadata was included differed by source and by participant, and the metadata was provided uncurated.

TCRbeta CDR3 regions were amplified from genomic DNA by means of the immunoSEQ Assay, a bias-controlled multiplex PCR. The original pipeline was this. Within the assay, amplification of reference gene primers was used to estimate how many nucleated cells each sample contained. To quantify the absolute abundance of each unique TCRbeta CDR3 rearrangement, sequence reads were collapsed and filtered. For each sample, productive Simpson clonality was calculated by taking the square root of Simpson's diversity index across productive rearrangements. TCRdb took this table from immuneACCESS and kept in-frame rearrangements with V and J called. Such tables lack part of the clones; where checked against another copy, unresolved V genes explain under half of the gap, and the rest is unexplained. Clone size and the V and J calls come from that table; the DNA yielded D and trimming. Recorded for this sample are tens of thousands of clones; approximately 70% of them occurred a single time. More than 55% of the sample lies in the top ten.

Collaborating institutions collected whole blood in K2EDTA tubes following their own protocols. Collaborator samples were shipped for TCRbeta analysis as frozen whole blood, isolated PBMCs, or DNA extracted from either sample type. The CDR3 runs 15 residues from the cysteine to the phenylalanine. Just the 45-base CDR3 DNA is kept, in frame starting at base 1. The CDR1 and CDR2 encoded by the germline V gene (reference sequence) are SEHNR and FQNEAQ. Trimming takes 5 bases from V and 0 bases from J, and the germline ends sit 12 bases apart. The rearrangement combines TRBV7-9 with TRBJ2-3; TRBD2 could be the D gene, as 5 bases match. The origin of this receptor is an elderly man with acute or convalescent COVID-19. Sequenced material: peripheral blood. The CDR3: CASSLGLLSTDTQYF. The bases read TGTGCCAGCAGCCTCGGACTGCTTAGCACAGATACGCAGTATTTT.